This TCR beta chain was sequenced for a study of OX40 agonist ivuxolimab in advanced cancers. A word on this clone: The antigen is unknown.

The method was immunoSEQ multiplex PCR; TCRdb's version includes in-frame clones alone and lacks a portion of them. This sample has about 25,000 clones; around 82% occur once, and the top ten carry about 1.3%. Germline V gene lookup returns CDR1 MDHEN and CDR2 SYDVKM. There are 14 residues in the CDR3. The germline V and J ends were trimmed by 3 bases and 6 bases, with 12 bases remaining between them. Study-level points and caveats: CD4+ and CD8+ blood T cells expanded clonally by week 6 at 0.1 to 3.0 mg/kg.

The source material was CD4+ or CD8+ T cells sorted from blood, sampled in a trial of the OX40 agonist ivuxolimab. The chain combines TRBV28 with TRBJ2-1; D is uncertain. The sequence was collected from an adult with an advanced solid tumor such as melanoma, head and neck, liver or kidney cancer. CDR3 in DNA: TGTGCCAGCAGTTTCTCTGACGGCCGCAATGAGCAGTTCTTC. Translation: CASSFSDGRNEQFF.